This is a list of T cell receptor beta chains from one sample in a study of cytomegalovirus exposure and HLA in healthy donors. Profiling relied on immunoSEQ multiplex PCR, and the TCRdb table lists in-frame clones only, not all of them. The table records around 180,000 clones, around 83% of them present only once. The sample comprised PBMCs. These receptors were collected from a girl aged 2 to 10 in good health and CMV-seropositive. The CDR3 runs from the conserved cysteine through the conserved F or W. Each record gives: CDR3 length, V gene, D gene, J gene, clone size, CDR3 DNA, CDR3 protein. A D gene is named only where the DNA matches it firmly. Clone sizes are given selectively: once, few, many, or a class where the clone is expanded.

cdr3_length: 12
v_call: TRBV27
d_call: .
j_call: TRBJ1-1
clone_size: few
cdr3_nt: TGTGCCAGCACGGACAGAAACACTGAAGCTTTCTTT
cdr3_aa: CASTDRNTEAFF

cdr3_length: 15
v_call: TRBV27
d_call: .
j_call: TRBJ1-4
clone_size: .
cdr3_nt: TGTGCCAGCAGTATTCTCGGGGGGTCCGATGAAAAACTGTTTTTT
cdr3_aa: CASSILGGSDEKLFF

cdr3_length: 14
v_call: TRBV2
d_call: .
j_call: TRBJ2-1
clone_size: .
cdr3_nt: TGTGCCGGCCGCGGGGCCGGGTCCTACAATGAGCAGTTCTTC
cdr3_aa: CAGRGAGSYNEQFF

cdr3_length: 16
v_call: TRBV28
d_call: TRBD2
j_call: TRBJ2-5
clone_size: .
cdr3_nt: TGTGCCAGCAGTCTGGAGCGGGGAGACTTCCAAGAGACCCAGTACTTC
cdr3_aa: CASSLERGDFQETQYF

cdr3_length: 14
v_call: TRBV15
d_call: .
j_call: TRBJ2-7
clone_size: .
cdr3_nt: TGTGCCACCAGCAGAGATTGGGGGGCCTACGAGCAGTACTTC
cdr3_aa: CATSRDWGAYEQYF

cdr3_length: 16
v_call: TRBV29-1
d_call: .
j_call: TRBJ2-7
clone_size: few
cdr3_nt: TGCAGCGTTGAAGATCCAGACAGGTACGACTCCTACGAGCAGTACTTC
cdr3_aa: CSVEDPDRYDSYEQYF

cdr3_length: 15
v_call: TRBV5-1
d_call: TRBD2
j_call: TRBJ2-7
clone_size: .
cdr3_nt: TGCGCCAGCAGCTTCACTAGCGGGGGGGCGTACGAGCAGTACTTC
cdr3_aa: CASSFTSGGAYEQYF

cdr3_length: 13
v_call: TRBV11-3
d_call: .
j_call: TRBJ1-6
clone_size: .
cdr3_nt: TGTGCCAGCAGCGAGCTGTACGATTCACCCCTCCACTTT
cdr3_aa: CASSELYDSPLHF

cdr3_length: 14
v_call: TRBV6-1
d_call: .
j_call: TRBJ1-1
clone_size: .
cdr3_nt: TGTGCCAGCAGTGAAGCGCCCGGGAACACTGAAGCTTTCTTT
cdr3_aa: CASSEAPGNTEAFF

cdr3_length: 14
v_call: TRBV9
d_call: .
j_call: TRBJ1-1
clone_size: .
cdr3_nt: TGTGCCAGCAGCGCATCAGTCTCCAACACTGAAGCTTTCTTT
cdr3_aa: CASSASVSNTEAFF

cdr3_length: 14
v_call: TRBV5-1
d_call: .
j_call: TRBJ2-7
clone_size: .
cdr3_nt: TGCGCCAGCAGCGGGACGACAGGAACCTACGAGCAGTACTTC
cdr3_aa: CASSGTTGTYEQYF

cdr3_length: 13
v_call: TRBV30
d_call: TRBD2
j_call: TRBJ2-3
clone_size: .
cdr3_nt: TGTGCCTGGAGTTCTACGGGGGGGGATACGCAGTATTTT
cdr3_aa: CAWSSTGGDTQYF

cdr3_length: 16
v_call: TRBV19
d_call: .
j_call: TRBJ1-6
clone_size: few
cdr3_nt: TGTGCCAGTAGTATAGTTGGGGGGGGCTCGGATTCACCCCTCCACTTT
cdr3_aa: CASSIVGGGSDSPLHF

cdr3_length: 18
v_call: TRBV27
d_call: TRBD1
j_call: TRBJ1-6
clone_size: .
cdr3_nt: TGTGCCAGCAGTTTAAGGGCCGGGACAGGTGTATATAATTCACCCCTCCACTTT
cdr3_aa: CASSLRAGTGVYNSPLHF

cdr3_length: 15
v_call: TRBV5-1
d_call: .
j_call: TRBJ1-2
clone_size: once
cdr3_nt: TGCGCCAGCAGCCCCGGCAGCGGCCCAGTGGGTGGCTACACCTTC
cdr3_aa: CASSPGSGPVGGYTF

cdr3_length: 13
v_call: TRBV4-1
d_call: .
j_call: TRBJ1-2
clone_size: .
cdr3_nt: TGCGCCAGCAGCCTAACACAGGGAGGGGGCTACACCTTC
cdr3_aa: CASSLTQGGGYTF

cdr3_length: 19
v_call: TRBV7-2
d_call: TRBD2
j_call: TRBJ2-3
clone_size: .
cdr3_nt: TGTGCCAGCAGCTTAGAGGGGTTTCCGGGACTAGCAGATACAGATACGCAGTATTTT
cdr3_aa: CASSLEGFPGLADTDTQYF

cdr3_length: 15
v_call: TRBV9
d_call: .
j_call: TRBJ2-7
clone_size: .
cdr3_nt: TGTGCCAGCAGCGTAGGCGGCGACCAAACCTACGAGCAGTACTTC
cdr3_aa: CASSVGGDQTYEQYF

cdr3_length: 13
v_call: TRBV2
d_call: TRBD1
j_call: TRBJ1-2
clone_size: .
cdr3_nt: TGTGCCAGCAGTGCTACGGACAGGGGTGGCTACACCTTC
cdr3_aa: CASSATDRGGYTF

cdr3_length: 13
v_call: TRBV19
d_call: TRBD1
j_call: TRBJ1-2
clone_size: .
cdr3_nt: TGTGCCAGTCTACAGGGGGACGGCTATGGCTACACCTTC
cdr3_aa: CASLQGDGYGYTF

cdr3_length: 17
v_call: TRBV5-1
d_call: TRBD2
j_call: TRBJ2-1
clone_size: .
cdr3_nt: TGCGCCAGCAGCTTGGCAGTGAGCGGGAGGGCCTACAATGAGCAGTTCTTC
cdr3_aa: CASSLAVSGRAYNEQFF

cdr3_length: 13
v_call: TRBV27
d_call: .
j_call: TRBJ1-1
clone_size: few
cdr3_nt: TGTGCCAGCAGTTTCAGCGCGAAAACTGAAGCTTTCTTT
cdr3_aa: CASSFSAKTEAFF

cdr3_length: 15
v_call: TRBV19
d_call: TRBD2
j_call: TRBJ2-1
clone_size: .
cdr3_nt: TGTGCCAGTAGTATTCAGCCTAGCGGGAGGGGTGAGCAGTTCTTC
cdr3_aa: CASSIQPSGRGEQFF

cdr3_length: 17
v_call: TRBV25-1
d_call: TRBD2
j_call: TRBJ2-2
clone_size: .
cdr3_nt: TGTGCCAGCAGTGAATCTCAGCGGGGGGCGAACACCGGGGAGCTGTTTTTT
cdr3_aa: CASSESQRGANTGELFF

cdr3_length: 14
v_call: TRBV27
d_call: TRBD1
j_call: TRBJ2-7
clone_size: .
cdr3_nt: TGTGCCAGCAGTTTACCGGGACAGGGTTACGAGCAGTACTTC
cdr3_aa: CASSLPGQGYEQYF

cdr3_length: 15
v_call: TRBV6-5
d_call: TRBD2
j_call: TRBJ2-1
clone_size: .
cdr3_nt: TGTGCCAGCAGTTACTCGGCGGGAGGCGGGAATGAGCAGTTCTTC
cdr3_aa: CASSYSAGGGNEQFF

cdr3_length: 13
v_call: TRBV5-6
d_call: .
j_call: TRBJ1-2
clone_size: .
cdr3_nt: TGTGCCAGCAGCTTGGAACGGAGGTATGGCTACCCCTTC
cdr3_aa: CASSLERRYGYPF

cdr3_length: 15
v_call: TRBV11-2
d_call: TRBD1
j_call: TRBJ1-5
clone_size: once
cdr3_nt: TGTGCCAGCAGCTTACCGGGACAGCACAATCAGCCCCAGCATTTT
cdr3_aa: CASSLPGQHNQPQHF

cdr3_length: 14
v_call: TRBV19
d_call: .
j_call: TRBJ2-1
clone_size: .
cdr3_nt: TGTGCCAGTAGTATAACCAGGTTGGACAATGAGCAGTTCTTC
cdr3_aa: CASSITRLDNEQFF

cdr3_length: 12
v_call: TRBV21-1
d_call: .
j_call: TRBJ2-7
clone_size: .
cdr3_nt: TGTGCCAGCAGCAACAGGGGTTACGAGCAGTACTTC
cdr3_aa: CASSNRGYEQYF

cdr3_length: 14
v_call: TRBV11-3
d_call: .
j_call: TRBJ2-1
clone_size: once
cdr3_nt: TGTGCCAGCTCATTTGGGGGGACCTACAATGAGCAGTTCTTC
cdr3_aa: CASSFGGTYNEQFF

cdr3_length: 14
v_call: TRBV29-1
d_call: .
j_call: TRBJ1-1
clone_size: .
cdr3_nt: TGCAGCGTTGACCCCGGAGGGAAGGGAACTGAAGCTTTCTTT
cdr3_aa: CSVDPGGKGTEAFF

cdr3_length: 12
v_call: TRBV28
d_call: .
j_call: TRBJ1-4
clone_size: few
cdr3_nt: TGTGCCAGTTATGGACAGTATGAAAAACTGTTTTTT
cdr3_aa: CASYGQYEKLFF

cdr3_length: 14
v_call: TRBV7-3
d_call: .
j_call: TRBJ2-1
clone_size: .
cdr3_nt: TGTGCCAGCAGCTTAACTAGAGGCGTGGATGAGCAGTTCTTC
cdr3_aa: CASSLTRGVDEQFF

cdr3_length: 12
v_call: TRBV6-1
d_call: TRBD2
j_call: TRBJ2-1
clone_size: .
cdr3_nt: TGTGCCAGCAGCGCTCGACTAGCGGGAGAGTTCTTC
cdr3_aa: CASSARLAGEFF

cdr3_length: 16
v_call: TRBV7-6
d_call: TRBD1
j_call: TRBJ1-1
clone_size: .
cdr3_nt: TGTGCCAGCAGCATAAGACAGGGGGGGTCGAACACTGAAGCTTTCTTT
cdr3_aa: CASSIRQGGSNTEAFF

cdr3_length: 15
v_call: TRBV10-3
d_call: .
j_call: TRBJ1-2
clone_size: .
cdr3_nt: TGTGCCATCAGTGAGCCACAGATAGCTAACTATGGCTACACCTTC
cdr3_aa: CAISEPQIANYGYTF

cdr3_length: 17
v_call: TRBV30
d_call: TRBD2
j_call: TRBJ2-3
clone_size: .
cdr3_nt: TGTGCCTGGAGTGCCGGTCAGACTAGCGGGACTGGGGATACGCAGTATTTT
cdr3_aa: CAWSAGQTSGTGDTQYF

cdr3_length: 17
v_call: TRBV7-9
d_call: .
j_call: TRBJ1-4
clone_size: .
cdr3_nt: TGTTCCAGCAGCTTTCCACTCGGTCGGTCTCCGGGTGAAAAACTGTTTTTT
cdr3_aa: CSSSFPLGRSPGEKLFF

cdr3_length: 14
v_call: TRBV4-2
d_call: .
j_call: TRBJ2-7
clone_size: .
cdr3_nt: TGTGCCAGCAGCCAAGTATTAGGAGTCCGCGAGCAGTACTTC
cdr3_aa: CASSQVLGVREQYF

cdr3_length: 19
v_call: TRBV5-1
d_call: TRBD2
j_call: TRBJ2-3
clone_size: .
cdr3_nt: TGCGCCAGCAGGGTGGGACTAGCGGGATACGACACTAGCACAGATACGCAGTATTTT
cdr3_aa: CASRVGLAGYDTSTDTQYF

cdr3_length: 16
v_call: TRBV5-1
d_call: TRBD1
j_call: TRBJ1-1
clone_size: once
cdr3_nt: TGCGCCAACAGCTCTAACAGGGGAGGAGTGGGAACTGAAGCTTTCTTT
cdr3_aa: CANSSNRGGVGTEAFF

cdr3_length: 13
v_call: TRBV2
d_call: TRBD1
j_call: TRBJ2-5
clone_size: .
cdr3_nt: TGTGCCAGCAGCGACAGGGGGCAAGAGACCCAGTACTTC
cdr3_aa: CASSDRGQETQYF

cdr3_length: 14
v_call: TRBV5-6
d_call: .
j_call: TRBJ1-1
clone_size: .
cdr3_nt: TGTGCCAGCAGCTTCCAGGGTTCTGACACTGAAGCTTTCTTT
cdr3_aa: CASSFQGSDTEAFF

cdr3_length: 15
v_call: TRBV4-1
d_call: TRBD1
j_call: TRBJ2-5
clone_size: few
cdr3_nt: TGCGCCAGCAGCCAAAGGGGACAGGGGGAAGAGACCCAGTACTTC
cdr3_aa: CASSQRGQGEETQYF

cdr3_length: 15
v_call: TRBV5-3
d_call: TRBD1
j_call: TRBJ1-1
clone_size: .
cdr3_nt: TGTGCCAGAAGATTGGACAGGGGGCCGAACACTGAAGCTTTCTTT
cdr3_aa: CARRLDRGPNTEAFF

cdr3_length: 13
v_call: TRBV30
d_call: .
j_call: TRBJ1-1
clone_size: .
cdr3_nt: TGTGCCTGGAGGGGCTTCACGGGAACTGAAGCTTTCTTT
cdr3_aa: CAWRGFTGTEAFF

cdr3_length: 12
v_call: TRBV11-2
d_call: .
j_call: TRBJ2-7
clone_size: .
cdr3_nt: TGTGCCAGCAGCCTACTAGCTTACGAGCAGTACTTC
cdr3_aa: CASSLLAYEQYF

cdr3_length: 17
v_call: TRBV19
d_call: .
j_call: TRBJ1-1
clone_size: .
cdr3_nt: TGTGCCAGTCGATCCCCCCGGGGAGCCTCGGACGGCACTGAAGCTTTCTTT
cdr3_aa: CASRSPRGASDGTEAFF

cdr3_length: 17
v_call: TRBV21-1
d_call: .
j_call: TRBJ1-1
clone_size: .
cdr3_nt: TGTGCCAGCAGCAAAGCGCTTTCTCAGGCACCGAACACTGAAGCTTTCTTT
cdr3_aa: CASSKALSQAPNTEAFF

cdr3_length: 17
v_call: TRBV4-2
d_call: TRBD2
j_call: TRBJ2-7
clone_size: .
cdr3_nt: TGTGCCAGCAGCCACGTTCTAGCGGGAGCAAACTCCTACGAGCAGTACTTC
cdr3_aa: CASSHVLAGANSYEQYF

cdr3_length: 13
v_call: TRBV5-1
d_call: TRBD2
j_call: TRBJ2-7
clone_size: .
cdr3_nt: TGCGCCAGCAGTTCGAGCGGGGGTTACGAGCAGTACTTC
cdr3_aa: CASSSSGGYEQYF

cdr3_length: 15
v_call: TRBV6-1
d_call: .
j_call: TRBJ1-1
clone_size: .
cdr3_nt: TGTGCCAGCAGTGTTGACAGATTAATGAACACTGAAGCTTTCTTT
cdr3_aa: CASSVDRLMNTEAFF

cdr3_length: 19
v_call: TRBV4-2
d_call: TRBD2
j_call: TRBJ2-3
clone_size: .
cdr3_nt: TGTGCCAGCAGCCAAGATCGACTAGCGGGAGGGCCGAGCACAGATACGCAGTATTTT
cdr3_aa: CASSQDRLAGGPSTDTQYF

cdr3_length: 15
v_call: TRBV5-1
d_call: .
j_call: TRBJ1-2
clone_size: .
cdr3_nt: TGCGCCAGCAGCTTTTATGGGGGCCAGGGAGGGGGCTACACCTTC
cdr3_aa: CASSFYGGQGGGYTF

cdr3_length: 14
v_call: TRBV6-5
d_call: .
j_call: TRBJ1-2
clone_size: .
cdr3_nt: TGTGCCAGCAGTTACGGCCTGTTTACCTATGGCTACACCTTC
cdr3_aa: CASSYGLFTYGYTF

cdr3_length: 14
v_call: TRBV11-2
d_call: .
j_call: TRBJ1-2
clone_size: .
cdr3_nt: TGTGCCAGCAGCTTAACGCAGGGGTCCTATGGCTACACCTTC
cdr3_aa: CASSLTQGSYGYTF